These 10 T cell receptor beta chains share one sample of origin, sequenced in a study of T cell responses to AZD1222 COVID-19 vaccine. Only in-frame clones appear in the TCRdb table, and some are missing; sequencing was by immunoSEQ multiplex PCR. This table has roughly 200,000 clones, around 93% appearing once. Source: peripheral blood, taken 28 days after the second dose of the MenACWY control vaccine. The receptors were sampled from an adult who received the MenACWY meningococcal vaccine as a control.

V usage is TRBV19 and J usage is TRBJ2-7; unclear D gene. This CDR3 contains 15 residues. Trimming cost V 1 base and J 3 bases, with 13 bases left between them. Germline CDR1 is LNHDA and CDR2 is SQIVND (reference sequence). The CDR3: CASSIAVGEVYEQYF. CDR3 in DNA: TGTGCCAGTAGTATAGCCGTTGGGGAAGTCTACGAGCAGTACTTC.

The gene calls are TRBV4-2 and TRBJ2-7; 9 positions agree with TRBD1. Germline trimming cut 4 bases from V and 2 bases from J; bases unmatched to any gene: 3. Germline loops: CDR1 LGHNA, CDR2 YNFKEQ. The CDR3 is 14 amino acids. As DNA, the CDR3 is TGTGCCAGCAGCCCCGACAGGGGGGCCTACGAGCAGTACTTC. This gives the protein CASSPDRGAYEQYF.

The chain is built from TRBV6-2 or TRBV6-3 and TRBJ1-4; D ambiguous. This CDR3 has 16 amino acids. Germline CDR1 MNHEY, CDR2 SVGEGT. V was clipped by 4 bases and J by 0 bases, with 12 bases between them. This CDR3 is CASSFVSGTTNEKLFF. Written as DNA, the CDR3 is TGTGCCAGCAGTTTCGTCTCGGGTACAACTAATGAAAAACTGTTTTTT.

V and J are TRBV30 and TRBJ1-2; 10 bases fit TRBD1. Germline CDR1 GTSNPN, CDR2 SVGIG (reference sequence). Germline trimming cut 6 bases from V and 3 bases from J; bases unmatched to any gene: 13. The CDR3 extends over 16 amino acids. DNA of the CDR3: TGTGCCTGCTTACCGGGACAGGGGCTTGTGGACTATGGCTACACCTTC. This encodes CACLPGQGLVDYGYTF.

This chain uses TRBV5-6 with TRBJ1-6; 9 bases are shared with TRBD1. With 2 bases clipped from V and 2 bases from J, the junction kept 2 bases outside the gene matches. Germline V gene lookup returns CDR1 SGHDT and CDR2 YYEEEE. The CDR3 loop spans 16 amino acids. The CDR3 DNA sequence: TGTGCCAGCAGCTTAGACAGGGGGACCTATAATTCACCCCTCCACTTT. Protein product: CASSLDRGTYNSPLHF.

The gene calls are TRBV5-1 and TRBJ2-4; 7 bases agree with TRBD1. Losses at the gene ends were 1 base for V and 0 bases for J; bases not matched to a gene: 10. CDR3 size: 18 residues. Germline V gene sequence: CDR1 SGHRS, CDR2 YFSETQ. Here the CDR3 reads CASSLRDSQSLAKNIQYF. Written as DNA, the CDR3 is TGCGCCAGCAGCTTGCGGGACAGCCAATCGCTAGCCAAAAACATTCAGTACTTC.

The chain joins TRBV5-1 to TRBJ2-5, with D possibly being TRBD2 (5 bases). Germline V CDR1 and CDR2: SGHRS, YFSETQ. V lost 4 bases, J lost 5 bases, and 15 bases lay in between. This CDR3 comprises 14 residues. CDR3 amino acids: CASSLASSPETQYF. CDR3 nucleotide sequence: TGCGCCAGCAGCCTAGCCTCGTCCCCGGAGACCCAGTACTTC.

The chain combines TRBV19 with TRBJ1-2; D unclear. The CDR3 consists of 11 residues. V lost 3 bases to trimming and J lost 6 bases, with 5 bases between them. CDR1 is LNHDA, CDR2 SQIVND, per germline (reference sequence). CDR3 protein: CASSIGDGYTF. CDR3 coding DNA: TGTGCCAGTAGTATCGGGGATGGCTACACCTTC. Together with reference TRBV19 and TRBJ1-2, the CDR3 gives the full variable domain: DGGITQSPKYLFRKEGQNVTLSCEQNLNHDAMYWYRQDPGQGLRLIYYSQIVNDFQKGDIAEGYSVSREKKESFPLTVTSAQKNPTAFYLCASSIGDGYTFGSGTRLTVV.

This chain links TRBV9 with TRBJ1-1; tentative D call: TRBD1 (6 bases). Deletions cut 2 bases from V and 3 bases from J, with 14 bases between. Germline-derived CDR1 and CDR2 are SGDLS and YYNGEE. The CDR3 has 15 amino acids. CDR3 in DNA: TGTGCCAGCAGCGTTAATGACGGGGGCGACACTGAAGCTTTCTTT. The encoded protein is CASSVNDGGDTEAFF.

This chain connects TRBV7-9 to TRBJ1-4; TRBD1 agrees at 8 bases. Germline CDR1 SEHNR, CDR2 FQNEAQ (reference sequence). J gave up 7 bases and V 7 bases, and 8 bases lay outside the gene matches. The CDR3 consists of 14 residues. CDR3 nucleotide sequence: TGTGCCAGCACCCCTGGACAGGGTACTGAAAAACTGTTTTTT. Translated: CASTPGQGTEKLFF.